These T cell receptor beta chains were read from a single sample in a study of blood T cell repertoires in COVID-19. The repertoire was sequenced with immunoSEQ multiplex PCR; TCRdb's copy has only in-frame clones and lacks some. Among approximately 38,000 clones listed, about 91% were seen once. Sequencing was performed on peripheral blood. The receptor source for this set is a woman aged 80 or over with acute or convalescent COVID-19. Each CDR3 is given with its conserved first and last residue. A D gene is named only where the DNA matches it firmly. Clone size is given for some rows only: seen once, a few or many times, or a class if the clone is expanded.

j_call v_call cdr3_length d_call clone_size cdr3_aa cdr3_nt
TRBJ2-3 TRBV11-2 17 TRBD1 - CASSLGTGNLGTDTQYF TGTGCCAGCAGCCTCGGGACAGGGAACCTAGGCACAGATACGCAGTATTTT
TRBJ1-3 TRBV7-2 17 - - CASSRSVGEAFGNTIYF TGTGCCAGCAGCCGTAGTGTAGGGGAGGCCTTTGGAAACACCATATATTTT
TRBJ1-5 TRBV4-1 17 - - CASSQSWGRSYWQPQHF TGCGCCAGCAGCCAAAGTTGGGGGCGGTCGTACTGGCAGCCCCAGCATTTT
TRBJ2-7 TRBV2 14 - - CASSEPGATYEQYF TGTGCCAGCAGTGAGCCAGGGGCCACCTACGAGCAGTACTTC
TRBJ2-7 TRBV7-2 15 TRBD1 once CASSSRQGWGYEQYF TGTGCCAGCAGCTCGCGACAGGGATGGGGGTACGAGCAGTACTTC
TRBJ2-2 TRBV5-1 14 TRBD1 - CASSSQGAVGELFF TGCGCCAGCAGCTCCCAGGGGGCGGTCGGGGAGCTGTTTTTT
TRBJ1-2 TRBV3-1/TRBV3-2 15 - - CASSQVSSSGYGYTF TGTGCCAGCAGCCAAGTAAGTTCCTCAGGGTACGGCTACACCTTC
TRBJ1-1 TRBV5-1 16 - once CASSLARAGLDSEAFF TGCGCCAGCAGCTTGGCCAGAGCAGGACTAGATAGTGAAGCTTTCTTT
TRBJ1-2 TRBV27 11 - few CASQGNYGYTF TGTGCCAGCCAGGGTAACTATGGCTACACCTTC
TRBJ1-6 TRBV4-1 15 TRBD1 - CASSQPGTGWAPLHF TGCGCCAGCAGCCAACCCGGGACAGGATGGGCACCCCTCCACTTT
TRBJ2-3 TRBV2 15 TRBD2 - CASSGSGGGTDTQYF TGTGCCAGCAGTGGTAGCGGGGGGGGCACAGATACGCAGTATTTT
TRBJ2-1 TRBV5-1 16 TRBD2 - CASSEIGGGADNEQFF TGCGCCAGCAGCGAAATCGGCGGGGGGGCCGACAATGAGCAGTTCTTC
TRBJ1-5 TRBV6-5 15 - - CASTPDPVGSQPQHF TGTGCCAGCACTCCAGACCCCGTTGGGAGTCAGCCCCAGCATTTT
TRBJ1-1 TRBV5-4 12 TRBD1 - CASSFLSGTAFF TGTGCCAGCAGCTTTTTGAGTGGGACAGCATTCTTT
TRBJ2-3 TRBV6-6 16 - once CASSYRREVSTDTQYF TGTGCCAGCAGTTACCGCAGGGAAGTGAGCACAGATACGCAGTATTTT
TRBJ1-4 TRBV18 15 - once CASSPSTVQMAKLFF TGTGCCAGCTCACCATCGACAGTCCAGATGGCAAAACTGTTTTTT
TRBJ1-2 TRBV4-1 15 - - CASSQDGQVNYGYTF TGCGCCAGCAGCCAAGATGGTCAGGTAAACTATGGCTACACCTTC
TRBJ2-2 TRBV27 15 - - CASSAGLANTGELFF TGTGCCAGCAGTGCAGGACTGGCGAACACCGGGGAGCTGTTTTTT
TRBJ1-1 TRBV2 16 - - CASSESWGRVNTEAFF TGTGCCAGCAGTGAAAGCTGGGGCAGGGTAAACACTGAAGCTTTCTTT
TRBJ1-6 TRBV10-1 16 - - CAGADGLSSYNSPLHF TGCGCCGGAGCCGACGGCCTGAGCTCCTATAATTCACCCCTCCACTTT
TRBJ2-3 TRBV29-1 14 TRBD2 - CSVATGGLVDTQYF TGCAGCGTCGCGACGGGGGGATTGGTGGATACGCAGTATTTT
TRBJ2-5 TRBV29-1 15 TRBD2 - CSVEDGTSGQETQYF TGCAGCGTTGAAGACGGGACTAGCGGACAAGAGACCCAGTACTTC
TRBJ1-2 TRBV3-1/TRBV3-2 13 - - CASSQALEGGYTF TGTGCCAGCAGCCAAGCCCTCGAGGGCGGCTACACCTTC
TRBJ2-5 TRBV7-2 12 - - CASSFPQETQYF TGTGCCAGCAGCTTCCCACAAGAGACCCAGTACTTC
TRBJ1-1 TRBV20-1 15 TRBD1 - CSASGGQGAENEAFF TGCAGTGCTAGTGGAGGACAGGGGGCAGAAAATGAAGCTTTCTTT
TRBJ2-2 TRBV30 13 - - CAWSVRRAGELFF TGTGCCTGGAGTGTACGCAGGGCCGGGGAGCTGTTTTTT
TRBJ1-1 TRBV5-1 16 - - CASSIAPGGANTEAFF TGCGCCAGCAGCATCGCCCCTGGGGGGGCGAACACTGAAGCTTTCTTT
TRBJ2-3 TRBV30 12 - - CAWSVFTDTQYF TGTGCCTGGAGTGTCTTTACAGATACGCAGTATTTT
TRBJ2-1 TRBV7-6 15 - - CASSLGGQVANEQFF TGTGCCAGCAGCTTAGGGGGGCAGGTCGCCAATGAGCAGTTCTTC
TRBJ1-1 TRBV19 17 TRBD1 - CASSSHLAGGARTEAFF TGTGCCAGTAGTTCCCACTTGGCAGGGGGCGCGAGAACTGAAGCTTTCTTT
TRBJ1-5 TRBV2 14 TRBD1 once CASSAGQGGQPQHF TGTGCCAGCAGTGCCGGACAGGGGGGACAGCCCCAGCATTTT
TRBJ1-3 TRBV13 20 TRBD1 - CASSVRPLVGTGKSGNTIYF TGTGCCAGCAGTGTCCGACCCCTCGTTGGGACAGGGAAATCTGGAAACACCATATATTTT
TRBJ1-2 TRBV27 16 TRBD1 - CASSLSRTGARGGYTF TGTGCCAGCAGTTTATCCAGGACAGGGGCTCGGGGTGGCTACACCTTC
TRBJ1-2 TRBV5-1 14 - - CASSIPGAPYGYTF TGCGCCAGCAGCATCCCAGGGGCACCCTATGGCTACACCTTC
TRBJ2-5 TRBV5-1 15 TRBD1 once CASSLGDRGLGTQYF TGCGCCAGCAGCTTGGGGGACAGGGGATTGGGGACCCAGTACTTC
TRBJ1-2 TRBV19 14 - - CASSIFTGLYGYTF TGTGCCAGTAGTATATTCACAGGTCTCTATGGCTACACCTTC